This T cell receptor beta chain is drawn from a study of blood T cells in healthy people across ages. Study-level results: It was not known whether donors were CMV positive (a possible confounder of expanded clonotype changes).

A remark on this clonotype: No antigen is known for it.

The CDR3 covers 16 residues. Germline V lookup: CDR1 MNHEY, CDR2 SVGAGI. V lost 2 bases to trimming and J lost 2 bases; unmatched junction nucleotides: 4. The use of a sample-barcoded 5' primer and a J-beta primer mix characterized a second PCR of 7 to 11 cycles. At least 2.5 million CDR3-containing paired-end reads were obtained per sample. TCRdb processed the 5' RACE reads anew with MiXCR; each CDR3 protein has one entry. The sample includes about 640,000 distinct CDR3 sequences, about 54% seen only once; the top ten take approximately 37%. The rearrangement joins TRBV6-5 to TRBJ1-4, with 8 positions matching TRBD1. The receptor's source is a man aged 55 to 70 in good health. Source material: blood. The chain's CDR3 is CASSYRTGFTNEKLFF. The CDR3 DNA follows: TGTGCCAGCAGTTACCGGACAGGGTTTACTAATGAAAAACTGTTTTTT.